These T cell receptor beta chains were read from a single sample in a study of prognosis after radiotherapy for stage I lung cancer. TCRdb reprocessed the multiplex PCR reads with MiXCR, giving one entry per CDR3 protein. The top ten hold about 12% of the sample, which has about 30,000 distinct CDR3 sequences, around 32% seen once. The sequencing used PBMCs, collected before or after stereotactic body radiation therapy (not recorded which). The receptors here all came from a donor over 45 with non-small cell lung cancer. CDR3s include the opening cysteine and the closing phenylalanine or tryptophan. A D gene is named only where the DNA matches it firmly. Size values are once, few and many counts, or a class for expanded clones, and some rows have none.

.	TRBV27	many	TRBJ1-6	TGTGCCAGCAGCCCACAGAGAAGCTCCTATAATTCACCCCTCCACTTT	CASSPQRSSYNSPLHF
.	TRBV7-2	many	TRBJ1-2	TGTGCCAGCAGCCTCCTTTCTAACTATGGCTACACCTTC	CASSLLSNYGYTF
.	TRBV20-1	many	TRBJ1-5	TGCAGTGCTAGAGATATACAGGGCCGGCCCCAGCATTTT	CSARDIQGRPQHF
.	TRBV12-3/TRBV12-4	many	TRBJ2-3	TGTGCCAGCAGTTTCCAGGGGGGAACGGATACGCAGTATTTT	CASSFQGGTDTQYF
TRBD1	TRBV7-9	many	TRBJ1-4	TGTGCCAGCAGCCGCTCGGGACAGGGGAATGAAAAACTGTTTTTT	CASSRSGQGNEKLFF
TRBD2	TRBV4-2	.	TRBJ2-1	TGTGCCAGCAGCCAAGATCGGGTGAGCGGGGGGGCCAGCCAGCAGTTCTTC	CASSQDRVSGGASQQFF
.	TRBV4-2	many	TRBJ2-7	TGTGCCAGCAGCCAAGAAGGGAGTGGGGACACTTACTACGAGCAGTACTTC	CASSQEGSGDTYYEQYF
TRBD2	TRBV28	.	TRBJ2-2	TGTGCAAGAAGAATCGCTAGCGGGGGCCGCACCGGGGAGTTGTTTTTT	CARRIASGGRTGELFF
TRBD2	TRBV19	many	TRBJ2-1	TGTGCCAGTAGTATCCCTAGCGGGGGGGTGAATGAGCAGTTCTTC	CASSIPSGGVNEQFF
.	TRBV11-3	.	TRBJ1-5	TGTGCCAGCAGGGGGCAGCCGATCAGCCAGCATTTT	CASRGQPISQHF
TRBD2	TRBV20-1	medium-sized	TRBJ2-7	TGCAGTGCTAGAGGGGGGACTAGCGGTCTCTCCTACGAGCAGTACTTC	CSARGGTSGLSYEQYF
.	TRBV19	many	TRBJ1-2	TGTGCCAGTAGGAGTGGCGGTGGCTACACCTTC	CASRSGGGYTF
TRBD1	TRBV2	many	TRBJ2-2	TGTGCCAGCAGCCCCCCGGGACAGGGGAACGGGGAGCTGTTTTTT	CASSPPGQGNGELFF
.	TRBV28	many	TRBJ1-4	TGTGCCAGCAGTAGGACCCTACCCTACGAAAAACTGTTTTTT	CASSRTLPYEKLFF
TRBD1	TRBV2	.	TRBJ2-7	TGTGCCAGCAGTCCCGGGACAGGCTACGAGAGGTACTTC	CASSPGTGYERYF
TRBD1	TRBV5-1	.	TRBJ1-1	TGCGCCAGCGGGACAGGATTTACTGAAGCTTTCTTT	CASGTGFTEAFF
.	TRBV4-2	many	TRBJ2-1	TGTGCCAGCAGCCAAGAAATGGCTACCCTCTACAATGAGCAGTTCTTC	CASSQEMATLYNEQFF
TRBD1	TRBV28	many	TRBJ2-7	TGTGCCAGCAGACGACCGGGACAGAGAACCTACGAGCAGTACTTC	CASRRPGQRTYEQYF
.	TRBV7-2	many	TRBJ2-6	TGTGCCAGCAGCACCGACGGAGACTACGCCAACGTCCTGACTTTC	CASSTDGDYANVLTF
TRBD2	TRBV28	few	TRBJ2-7	TGTGCCAGCACCAGTGCAGGTTCGGCGACTAGCTATCTCGAGCAGTACTTC	CASTSAGSATSYLEQYF
.	TRBV5-6	many	TRBJ1-3	TGTGCCAGCAGCCCGACGGACAACTCTGGAAACACCATATATTTT	CASSPTDNSGNTIYF
TRBD2	TRBV30	many	TRBJ2-1	TGTGCCTGGAGTCGGGGTAGCGGGGACAATGAGCAGTTCTTC	CAWSRGSGDNEQFF
.	TRBV20-1	many	TRBJ2-7	TGCAGTGCTAGGAGGACAGCTTACGAGCAGTACTTC	CSARRTAYEQYF
.	TRBV6-1	medium-sized	TRBJ1-6	TGTGCCAGCAGTAACAGGGTGGCGCCCCTCCACTTT	CASSNRVAPLHF
TRBD2	TRBV14	many	TRBJ2-5	TGTGCCAGCAGCCAGGCACTAGCGGGAGGTGAGACCCAGTACTTC	CASSQALAGGETQYF
TRBD1	TRBV7-2	many	TRBJ2-7	TGTGCCAGCAGCGAAACCGGGACAGGGGGCTACGAGCAGTACTTC	CASSETGTGGYEQYF
TRBD2	TRBV7-9	many	TRBJ2-1	TGTGCCGGACTAGCGTCTAGCTCCTACAATGAGCAGTTCTTC	CAGLASSSYNEQFF
TRBD1	TRBV6-1	many	TRBJ1-4	TGTGCCAGCAGAGCCGCGGGACAGAAGAATGAAAAACTGTTTTTT	CASRAAGQKNEKLFF
.	TRBV7-9	many	TRBJ2-1	TGTGCCAGCAGCTTAGCACCGGGGGAGCAGTTCTTC	CASSLAPGEQFF
.	TRBV6-1	medium-sized	TRBJ2-1	TGTGCCAGCAGGCACAGGGATGAGCAGTTCTTC	CASRHRDEQFF
TRBD1	TRBV9	many	TRBJ1-4	TGTGCCAGCAGCGCCTTCCTCCAGGGGGAAGGGGATGAAAAACTGTTTTTT	CASSAFLQGEGDEKLFF
TRBD1	TRBV5-1	.	TRBJ1-6	TGCGCCATCAGCTTCGGACAGGGTGTTTACAATTCACCCCTCCACTTT	CAISFGQGVYNSPLHF
TRBD1	TRBV20-1	many	TRBJ2-7	TGCAGTGCGGACAGGGGGGCCTACGAGCAGTACTTC	CSADRGAYEQYF
.	TRBV18	many	TRBJ1-2	TGTGCCAGCTCACCTTCCAGACACCGTGTTAACTATGGCTACACCTTC	CASSPSRHRVNYGYTF
TRBD2	TRBV30	many	TRBJ2-2	TGTGCCTGGAGCGTGCTCCAACCCGGGACTACTCACGGGGAGCTGTTTTTT	CAWSVLQPGTTHGELFF
.	TRBV28	many	TRBJ1-1	TGTGCCAGCAGTTTATCCGGACTAGAAGCTTTCTTT	CASSLSGLEAFF
TRBD1	TRBV30	many	TRBJ1-2	TGTGCCTGGGTCCAACAGGGGTTCTATGGCTACACCTTC	CAWVQQGFYGYTF
.	TRBV5-5	many	TRBJ1-1	TGTGCCAGCAGCTTCGCCAGACAGAACACTGAAGCTTTCTTT	CASSFARQNTEAFF
TRBD2	TRBV11-2	medium-sized	TRBJ2-7	TGTGCCAGCAGCTTAGGGCTAGGAGCGGGGGCTTCCTACGAGCAGTACTTC	CASSLGLGAGASYEQYF
TRBD1	TRBV28	once	TRBJ2-2	TGTGCCAGCAGTTTATTCGGGACAGGTACCACCGGGTATCTGTTTTTT	CASSLFGTGTTGYLFF
.	TRBV20-1	once	TRBJ2-7	TGCAGTGCTAGTCCCAAACGGCGGAGCCACTCCTACGAGCAGTACTTC	CSASPKRRSHSYEQYF
TRBD1	TRBV29-1	many	TRBJ2-1	TGCAGCGTTGAACCAGGACAGGGGTCCCGATTC	CSVEPGQGSRF
TRBD1	TRBV19	many	TRBJ1-6	TGTGCCAGTAGTCCCTTGGGACAGGGGAATTCACCCCTCCACTTT	CASSPLGQGNSPLHF